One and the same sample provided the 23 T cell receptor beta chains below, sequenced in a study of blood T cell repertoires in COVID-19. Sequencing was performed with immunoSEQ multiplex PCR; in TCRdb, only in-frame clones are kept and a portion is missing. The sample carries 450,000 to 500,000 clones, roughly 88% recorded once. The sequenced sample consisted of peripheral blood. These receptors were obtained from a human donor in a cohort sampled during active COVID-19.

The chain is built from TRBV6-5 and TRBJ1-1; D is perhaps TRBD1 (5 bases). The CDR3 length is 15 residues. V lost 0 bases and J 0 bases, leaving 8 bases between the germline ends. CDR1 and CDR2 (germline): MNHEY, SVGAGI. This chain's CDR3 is CASSYSQQVNTEAFF. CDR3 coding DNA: TGTGCCAGCAGTTACTCCCAACAGGTGAACACTGAAGCTTTCTTT.

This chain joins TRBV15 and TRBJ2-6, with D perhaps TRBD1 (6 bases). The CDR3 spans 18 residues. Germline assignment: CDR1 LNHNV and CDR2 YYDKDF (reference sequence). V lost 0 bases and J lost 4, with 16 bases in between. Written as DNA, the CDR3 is TGTGCCACCAGCAGAGATCAGGGGCCCTTCGCAGGGGCCAACGTCCTGACTTTC. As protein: CATSRDQGPFAGANVLTF.

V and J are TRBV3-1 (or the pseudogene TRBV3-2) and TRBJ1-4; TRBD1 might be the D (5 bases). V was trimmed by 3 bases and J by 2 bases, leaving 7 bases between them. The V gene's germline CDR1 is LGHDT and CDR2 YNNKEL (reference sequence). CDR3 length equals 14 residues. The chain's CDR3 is CASSQGLTNEKLFF. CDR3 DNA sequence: TGTGCCAGCAGCCAGGGGCTGACTAATGAAAAACTGTTTTTT.

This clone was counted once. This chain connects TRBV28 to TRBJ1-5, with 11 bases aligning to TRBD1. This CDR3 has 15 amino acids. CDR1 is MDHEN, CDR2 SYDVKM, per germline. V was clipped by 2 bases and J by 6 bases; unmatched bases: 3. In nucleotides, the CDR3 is TGTGCCAGCAGTTTACCGGACAGGGGGCTTCAGCCCCAGCATTTT. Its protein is CASSLPDRGLQPQHF.

In DNA, the CDR3 is TGTGCCAGCAGCCAAGATGCGCTGACTAGTTTAAATGAGCAGTTCTTC. Translating gives CASSQDALTSLNEQFF. The chain combines TRBV3-1 (or the pseudogene TRBV3-2) with TRBJ2-1, with a possible D match to TRBD2 (6 bases). Germline CDR1 LGHDT, CDR2 YNNKEL (reference sequence). The CDR3 runs 16 residues. With 0 bases removed from V and 7 bases from J, the gap between germline ends came to 16 bases.

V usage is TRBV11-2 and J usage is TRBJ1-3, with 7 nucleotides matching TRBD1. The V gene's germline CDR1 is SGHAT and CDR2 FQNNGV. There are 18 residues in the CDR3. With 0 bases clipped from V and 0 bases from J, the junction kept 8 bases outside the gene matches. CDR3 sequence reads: CASSLDYAGQSSGNTIYF. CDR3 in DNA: TGTGCCAGCAGCTTAGATTACGCGGGACAGAGCTCTGGAAACACCATATATTTT.

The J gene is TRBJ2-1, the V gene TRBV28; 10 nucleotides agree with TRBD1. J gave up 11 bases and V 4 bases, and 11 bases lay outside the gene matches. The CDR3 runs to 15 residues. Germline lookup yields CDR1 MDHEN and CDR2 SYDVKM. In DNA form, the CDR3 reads TGTGCCAGCAGTTCACCGGGACAGGGGACGAATCAGCAGTTCTTC. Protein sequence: CASSSPGQGTNQQFF.

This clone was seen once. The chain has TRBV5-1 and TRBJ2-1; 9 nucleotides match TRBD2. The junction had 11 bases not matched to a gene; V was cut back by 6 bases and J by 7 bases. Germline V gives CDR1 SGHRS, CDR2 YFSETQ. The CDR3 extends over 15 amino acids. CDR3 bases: TGCGCCAGCAATAGCGGGAGAACAGAAAGGAATGAGCAGTTCTTC. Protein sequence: CASNSGRTERNEQFF.

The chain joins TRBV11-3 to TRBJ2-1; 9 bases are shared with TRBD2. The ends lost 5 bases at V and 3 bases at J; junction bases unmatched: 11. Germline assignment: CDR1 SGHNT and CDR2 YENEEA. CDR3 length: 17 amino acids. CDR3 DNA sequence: TGTGCCAGCAGCCAAGTGTTTAGCGGGAGAAACTACAATGAGCAGTTCTTC. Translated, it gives CASSQVFSGRNYNEQFF.

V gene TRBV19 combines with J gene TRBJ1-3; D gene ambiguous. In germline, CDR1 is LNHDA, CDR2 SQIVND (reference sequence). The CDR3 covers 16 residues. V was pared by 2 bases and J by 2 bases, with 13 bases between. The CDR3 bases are TGTGCCAGTAGTATAAATACCGCGTCTACTGGAAACACCATATATTTT. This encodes CASSINTASTGNTIYF.

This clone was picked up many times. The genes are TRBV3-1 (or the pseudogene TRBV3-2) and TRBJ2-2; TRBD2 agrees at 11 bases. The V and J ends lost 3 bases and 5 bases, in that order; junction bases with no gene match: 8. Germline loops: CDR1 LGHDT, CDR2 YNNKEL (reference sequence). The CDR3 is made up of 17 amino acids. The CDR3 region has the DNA TGTGCCAGCAGCCAGGAAACTAGCGGGAGTGGGACCGGGGAGCTGTTTTTT. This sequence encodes CASSQETSGSGTGELFF.

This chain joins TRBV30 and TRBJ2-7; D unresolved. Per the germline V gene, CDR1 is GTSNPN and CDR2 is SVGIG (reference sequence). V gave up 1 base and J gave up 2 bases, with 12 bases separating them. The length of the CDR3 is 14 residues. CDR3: CAWSAATLAYEQYF. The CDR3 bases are TGTGCCTGGAGTGCAGCCACTCTAGCCTACGAGCAGTACTTC.

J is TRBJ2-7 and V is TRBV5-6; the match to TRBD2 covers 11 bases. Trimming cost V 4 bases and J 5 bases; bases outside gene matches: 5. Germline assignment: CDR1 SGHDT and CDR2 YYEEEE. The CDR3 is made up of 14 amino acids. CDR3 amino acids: CASSRGTSGDEQYF. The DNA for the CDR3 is TGTGCCAGCAGCCGGGGGACTAGCGGTGACGAGCAGTACTTC. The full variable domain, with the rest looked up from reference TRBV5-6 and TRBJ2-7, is DAGVTQSPTHLIKTRGQQVTLRCSPKSGHDTVSWYQQALGQGPQFIFQYYEEEERQRGNFPDRFSGHQFPNYSSELNVNALLLGDSALYLCASSRGTSGDEQYFGPGTRLTVT.

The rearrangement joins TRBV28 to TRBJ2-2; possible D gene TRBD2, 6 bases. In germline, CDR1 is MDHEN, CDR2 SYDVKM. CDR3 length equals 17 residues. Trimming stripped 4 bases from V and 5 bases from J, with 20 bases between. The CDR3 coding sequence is TGTGCCAGCAGTTCGATGGGACTTTCCTCGGGTACCGGGGAGCTGTTTTTT. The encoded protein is CASSSMGLSSGTGELFF.

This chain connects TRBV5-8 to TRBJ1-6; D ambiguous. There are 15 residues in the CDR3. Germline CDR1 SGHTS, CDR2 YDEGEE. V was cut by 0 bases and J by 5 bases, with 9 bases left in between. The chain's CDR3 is CASSLDVPDNSPLHF. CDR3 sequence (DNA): TGTGCCAGCAGCTTGGATGTTCCAGATAATTCACCCCTCCACTTT.

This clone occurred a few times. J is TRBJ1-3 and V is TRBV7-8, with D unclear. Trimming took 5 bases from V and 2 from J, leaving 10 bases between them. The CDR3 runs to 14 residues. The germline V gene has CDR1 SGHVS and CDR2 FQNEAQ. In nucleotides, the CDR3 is TGTGCCAGCAGCCCCAACGAGGCTGGAAACACCATATATTTT. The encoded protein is CASSPNEAGNTIYF.

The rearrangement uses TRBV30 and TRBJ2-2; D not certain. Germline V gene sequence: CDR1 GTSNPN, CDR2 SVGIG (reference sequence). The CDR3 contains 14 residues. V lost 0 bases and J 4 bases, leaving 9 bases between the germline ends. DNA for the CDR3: TGTGCCTGGAGTGTTATTAGCCGCACCGGGGAGCTGTTTTTT. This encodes CAWSVISRTGELFF.

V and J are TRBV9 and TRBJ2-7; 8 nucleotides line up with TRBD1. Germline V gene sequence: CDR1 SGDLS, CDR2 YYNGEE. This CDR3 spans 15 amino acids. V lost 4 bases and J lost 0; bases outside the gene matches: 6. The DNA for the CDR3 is TGTGCCAGCAGCCCTGGACAGGGAACCTCCTACGAGCAGTACTTC. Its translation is CASSPGQGTSYEQYF.

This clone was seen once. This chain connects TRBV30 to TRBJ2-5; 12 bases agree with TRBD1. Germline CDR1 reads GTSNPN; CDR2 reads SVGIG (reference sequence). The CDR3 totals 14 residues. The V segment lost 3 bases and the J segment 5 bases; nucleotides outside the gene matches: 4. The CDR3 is CAWSRDRGLETQYF. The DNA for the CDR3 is TGTGCCTGGAGCCGGGACAGGGGGCTGGAGACCCAGTACTTC.

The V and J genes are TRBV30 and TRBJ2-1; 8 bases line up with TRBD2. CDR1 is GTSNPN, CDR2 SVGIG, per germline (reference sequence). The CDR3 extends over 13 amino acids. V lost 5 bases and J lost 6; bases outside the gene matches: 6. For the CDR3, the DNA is TGTGCCTGGGACGGACTAGCCGGCAATGAGCAGTTCTTC. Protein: CAWDGLAGNEQFF.

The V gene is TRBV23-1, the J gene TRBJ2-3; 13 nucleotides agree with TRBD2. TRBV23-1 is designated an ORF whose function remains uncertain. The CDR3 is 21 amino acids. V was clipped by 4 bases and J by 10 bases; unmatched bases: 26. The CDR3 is CASSPRFATCAGTSGMEAQYF. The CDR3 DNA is TGCGCCAGCAGTCCCCGCTTCGCGACCTGCGCCGGGACTAGCGGGATGGAGGCGCAGTATTTT.

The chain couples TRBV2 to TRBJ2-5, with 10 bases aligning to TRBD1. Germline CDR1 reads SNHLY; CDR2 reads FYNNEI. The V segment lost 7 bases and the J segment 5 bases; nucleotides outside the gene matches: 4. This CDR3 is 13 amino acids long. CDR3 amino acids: CASMKDRGETQYF. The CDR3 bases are TGTGCCAGCATGAAGGACAGGGGGGAGACCCAGTACTTC. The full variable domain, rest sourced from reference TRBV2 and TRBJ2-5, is EPEVTQTPSHQVTQMGQEVILRCVPISNHLYFYWYRQILGQKVEFLVSFYNNEISEKSEIFDDQFSVERPDGSNFTLKIRSTKLEDSAMYFCASMKDRGETQYFGPGTRLLVL.

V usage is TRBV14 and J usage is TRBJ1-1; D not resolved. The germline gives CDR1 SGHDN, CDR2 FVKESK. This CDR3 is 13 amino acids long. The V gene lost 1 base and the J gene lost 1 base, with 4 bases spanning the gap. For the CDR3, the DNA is TGTGCCAGCAGCCAAGCCCAGAACACTGAAGCTTTCTTT. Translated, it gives CASSQAQNTEAFF.